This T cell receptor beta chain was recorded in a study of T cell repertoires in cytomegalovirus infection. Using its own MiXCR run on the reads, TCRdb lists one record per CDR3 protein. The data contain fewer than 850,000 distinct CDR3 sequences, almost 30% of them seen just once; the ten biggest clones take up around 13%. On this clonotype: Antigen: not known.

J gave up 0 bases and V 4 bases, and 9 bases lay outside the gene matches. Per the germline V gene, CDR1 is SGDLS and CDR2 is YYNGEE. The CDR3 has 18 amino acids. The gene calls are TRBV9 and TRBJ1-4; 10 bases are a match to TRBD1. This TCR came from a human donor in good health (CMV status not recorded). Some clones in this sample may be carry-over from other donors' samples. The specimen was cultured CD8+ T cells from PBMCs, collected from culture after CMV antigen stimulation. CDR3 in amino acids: CASSPRTGGETTNEKLFF. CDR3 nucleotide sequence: TGTGCCAGCAGCCCCAGGACAGGGGGTGAGACAACTAATGAAAAACTGTTTTTT.